The sequence of this TCR beta chain was determined in a study of OX40 agonist ivuxolimab in advanced cancers. The wider study: At 0.01 to 10 mg/kg, ivuxolimab was administered intravenously to patients every 2 weeks. Dose-escalation patients had hepatocellular carcinoma, melanoma, renal cell or head and neck cancer.

Blood was sampled at baseline, cycle 4 day 1, and cycle 7 day 1. Worth noting for this clone: The junction does not match germline at one end; this may be a read error.

Using immunoSEQ multiplex PCR, the repertoire was profiled, and TCRdb retains in-frame clones only, with some absent. The sample includes 77,000 or so clones, about 92% of them seen just once. The CDR3 totals 15 residues. The germline CDR1 and CDR2 sequences are SSHAT and FNYEAQ (reference sequence). The gene calls are TRBV7-7 and TRBJ2-5, with D tentatively TRBD2 (7 bases). Sequenced here: CD4+ or CD8+ T cells sorted from blood, sampled in a trial of the OX40 agonist ivuxolimab. This receptor was obtained from an adult with an advanced solid tumor such as melanoma, head and neck, liver or kidney cancer. CDR3 protein: CASSLNRGGQETQYF. Written as DNA, the CDR3 is TGTGCTAGCAGCTTGAATAGGGGGGGACAAGAGACCCAGTACTTC. Combining the CDR3 with reference TRBV7-7 and TRBJ2-5 gives the whole variable domain GAGVSQSPRYKVTKRGQDVTLRCDPISSHATLYWYQQALGQGPEFLTYFNYEAQPDKSGLPSDRFSAERPEGSISTLTIQRTEQRDSAMYRCASSLNRGGQETQYFGPGTRLLVL.